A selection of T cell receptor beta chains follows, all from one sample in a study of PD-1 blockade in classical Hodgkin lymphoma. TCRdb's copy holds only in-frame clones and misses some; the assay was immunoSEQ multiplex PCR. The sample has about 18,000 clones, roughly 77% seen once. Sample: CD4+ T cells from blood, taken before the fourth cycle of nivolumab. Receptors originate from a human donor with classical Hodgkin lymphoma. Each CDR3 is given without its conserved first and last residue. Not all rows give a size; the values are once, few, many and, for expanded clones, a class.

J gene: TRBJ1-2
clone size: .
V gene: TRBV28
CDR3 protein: ASTIRGIYGYT

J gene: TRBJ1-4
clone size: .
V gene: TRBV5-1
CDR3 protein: ASSLGGTTNEKLF

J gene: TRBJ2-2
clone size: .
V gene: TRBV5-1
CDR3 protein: ASRGGYLDTGELF

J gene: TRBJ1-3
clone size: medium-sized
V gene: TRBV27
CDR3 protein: ASSLSDRGNTIY

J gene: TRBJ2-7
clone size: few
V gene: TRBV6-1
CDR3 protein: ASSVDRGRGEQY

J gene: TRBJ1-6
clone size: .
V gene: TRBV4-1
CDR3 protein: ASSQDWDKSSYNSPLH

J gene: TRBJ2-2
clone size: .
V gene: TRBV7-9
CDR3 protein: ASSLGGALITGELF

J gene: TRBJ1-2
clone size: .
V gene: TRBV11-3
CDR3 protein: ASSFEEIYGYT

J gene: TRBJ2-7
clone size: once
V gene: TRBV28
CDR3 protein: ASSSWGTGNSYEQY

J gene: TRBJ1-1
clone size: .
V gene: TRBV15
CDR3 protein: ATSRDLDLNTEAF

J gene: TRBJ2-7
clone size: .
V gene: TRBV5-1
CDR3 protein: ASSLARTGGHEQY

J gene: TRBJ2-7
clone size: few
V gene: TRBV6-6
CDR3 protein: ASSYVSGLGYEQY

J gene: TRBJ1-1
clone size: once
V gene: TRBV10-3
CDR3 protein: AISRANTEAF

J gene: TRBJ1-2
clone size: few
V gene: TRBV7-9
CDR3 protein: ASSLGQTAGYT

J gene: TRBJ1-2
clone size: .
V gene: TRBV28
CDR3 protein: ASRTGSVNYGYT

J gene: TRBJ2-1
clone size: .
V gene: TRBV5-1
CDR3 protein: ASSSPLGEWDNEQF

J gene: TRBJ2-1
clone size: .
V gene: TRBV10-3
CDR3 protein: AISESGGGPNMGEQF

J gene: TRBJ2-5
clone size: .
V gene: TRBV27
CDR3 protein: ASIDTADGGETQY